Sequencing of this T cell receptor beta chain was carried out in a study of blood T cell repertoires in COVID-19. Study overall: From the United States, Italy and Spain came samples of acute and convalescent COVID-19. T cells, B-cell-depleted T cells, or PBMCs supplied cDNA or gDNA.

Germline V gene lookup returns CDR1 SEHNR and CDR2 FQNEAQ (reference sequence). Trimming pared 4 bases from V and 10 bases from J, leaving 17 bases between. CDR3 length equals 15 residues. In the authors' workflow: Estimation of nucleated cell counts relied on the amplification of reference gene primers. Repertoires were generated with immunoSEQ multiplex PCR, while TCRdb's copy carries only in-frame clones and drops some. Clonal size and the V and J genes are those of that table, whereas D and trimming came from the DNA. The repertoire consists of 250,000 to 350,000 clones, with 89% occurring once and the leading ten covering around 12%.

This sequence joins TRBV7-9 and TRBJ1-6; a weak D match, TRBD1 (6 bases). This TCR was recovered from a woman aged 55 to 70 with acute or convalescent COVID-19. The sequencing sample was made of peripheral blood. This CDR3 is CASSWGGSIGSPLHF. The CDR3 DNA follows: TGTGCCAGCAGCTGGGGGGGCTCCATCGGGTCACCCCTCCACTTT.